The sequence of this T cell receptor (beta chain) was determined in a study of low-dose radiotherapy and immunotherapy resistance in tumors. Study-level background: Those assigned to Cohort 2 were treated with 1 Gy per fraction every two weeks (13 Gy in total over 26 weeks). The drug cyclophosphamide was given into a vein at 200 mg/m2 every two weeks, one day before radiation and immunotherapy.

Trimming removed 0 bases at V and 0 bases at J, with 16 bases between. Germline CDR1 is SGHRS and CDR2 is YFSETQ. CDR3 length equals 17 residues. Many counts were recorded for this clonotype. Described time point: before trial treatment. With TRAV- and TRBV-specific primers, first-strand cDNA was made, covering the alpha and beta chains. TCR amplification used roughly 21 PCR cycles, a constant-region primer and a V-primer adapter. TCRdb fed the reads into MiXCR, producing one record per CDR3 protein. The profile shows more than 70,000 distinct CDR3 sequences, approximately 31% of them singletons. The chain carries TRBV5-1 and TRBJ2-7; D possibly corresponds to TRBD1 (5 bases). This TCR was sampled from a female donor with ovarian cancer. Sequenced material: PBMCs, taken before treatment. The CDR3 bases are TGCGCCAGCAGCTTGGGAATATTGGACACCTCCTCCTACGAGCAGTACTTC. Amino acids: CASSLGILDTSSYEQYF. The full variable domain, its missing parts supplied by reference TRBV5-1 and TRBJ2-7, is KAGVTQTPRYLIKTRGQQVTLSCSPISGHRSVSWYQQTPGQGLQFLFEYFSETQRNKGNFPGRFSGRQFSNSRSEMNVSTLELGDSALYLCASSLGILDTSSYEQYFGPGTRLTVT.